The present entry profiles one TCR beta chain with its context. Its antigen remains unidentified. Produced via immunoSEQ multiplex PCR; TCRdb's table is partial and in-frame only. The sample has approximately 30,000 clones, roughly 90% seen once; the top ten hold around a sixth. The data were taken from a study of T cells in localized non-small cell lung cancer. General study points: Adjacent lung held a median approximately 57 of the top 100 tumor clones. A single tumor region was sequenced, leaving heterogeneity possible.

With 5 bases removed from V and 3 bases from J, the gap between germline ends came to 13 bases. Germline V gene data show CDR1 as SGHDN and CDR2 as FVKESK. CDR3 length equals 15 residues. The sequencing used peripheral blood mononuclear cells, collected before any cancer treatment. The origin of this receptor is a man between 40 and 70 years old with stage III lung adenocarcinoma. The chain is built from TRBV14 and TRBJ1-4; D gene uncertain. CDR3 sequence reads: CASSAFLGANEKLFF. The CDR3 DNA is TGTGCCAGCAGCGCATTCCTTGGGGCTAATGAAAAACTGTTTTTT.